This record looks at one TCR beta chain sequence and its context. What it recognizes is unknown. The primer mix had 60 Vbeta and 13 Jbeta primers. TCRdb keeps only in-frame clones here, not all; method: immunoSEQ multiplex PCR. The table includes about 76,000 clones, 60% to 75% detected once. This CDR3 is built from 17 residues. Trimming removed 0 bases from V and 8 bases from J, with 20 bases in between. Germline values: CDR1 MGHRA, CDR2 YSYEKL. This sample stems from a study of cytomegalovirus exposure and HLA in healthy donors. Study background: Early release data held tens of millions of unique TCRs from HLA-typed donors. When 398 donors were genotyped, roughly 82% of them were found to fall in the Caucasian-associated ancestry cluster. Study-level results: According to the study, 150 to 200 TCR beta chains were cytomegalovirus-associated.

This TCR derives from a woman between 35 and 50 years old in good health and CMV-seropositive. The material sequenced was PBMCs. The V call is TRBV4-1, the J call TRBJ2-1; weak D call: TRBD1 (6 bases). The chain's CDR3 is CASSQESRRTVVYEQFF. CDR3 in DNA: TGCGCCAGCAGCCAAGAGTCAAGGCGGACAGTGGTCTATGAGCAGTTCTTC.